This T cell receptor beta chain was profiled in a study of blood T cell repertoires in COVID-19. Study-wide context: Samples representing acute and convalescent COVID-19 were sourced from the United States, Italy and Spain. T cells, B-cell-depleted T cells, or PBMCs provided the cDNA or gDNA that served as material.

Original data processing: Amplifying reference gene primers gave estimates of nucleated cell counts. The protocol was immunoSEQ multiplex PCR, while the TCRdb copy is restricted to in-frame clones and leaves out a portion. V and J calls and clone size come straight from that table; D and trimming were deduced from the DNA. The sample lists approximately 85,000 clones, around 84% occurring once. Per germline, CDR1 SEHNR and CDR2 FQNEAQ (reference sequence). CDR3 length equals 17 residues. V lost 5 bases and J lost 6, with 23 bases in between. The sample was peripheral blood. The sequence derives from a woman of 80 years or more in a cohort sampled during active or convalescent COVID-19. The J gene is TRBJ2-1, the V gene TRBV7-9; possibly TRBD2 for D (5 bases). CDR3 nucleotides: TGTGCCAGCAGCGGGTCCCAGCTAGGGCCGCGGGCCAATGAGCAGTTCTTC. Protein product: CASSGSQLGPRANEQFF.